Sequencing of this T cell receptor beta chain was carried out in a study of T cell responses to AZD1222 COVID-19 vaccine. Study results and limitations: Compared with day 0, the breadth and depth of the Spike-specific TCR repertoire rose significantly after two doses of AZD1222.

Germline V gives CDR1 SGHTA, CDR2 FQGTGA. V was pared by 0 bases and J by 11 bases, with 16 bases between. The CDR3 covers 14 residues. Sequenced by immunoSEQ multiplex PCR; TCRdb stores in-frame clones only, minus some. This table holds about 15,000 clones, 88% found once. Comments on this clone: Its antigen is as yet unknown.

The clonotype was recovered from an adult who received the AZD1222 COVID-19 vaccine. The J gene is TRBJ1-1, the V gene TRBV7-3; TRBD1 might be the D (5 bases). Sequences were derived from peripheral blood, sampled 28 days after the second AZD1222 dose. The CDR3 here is CASSLTGRGLRAFF. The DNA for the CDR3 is TGTGCCAGCAGCTTAACGGGCCGGGGCCTGAGGGCTTTCTTT.